Included here is one TCR beta chain sequence, with context. The target antigen is unknown. After removal of 4 bases from V and 2 bases from J, the junction contained 5 bases not matched to a gene. The CDR3 covers 14 residues. Per germline, CDR1 SGHRS and CDR2 YFSETQ. 5'-RACE, quantitative and with molecular barcodes, yielded the TCR beta libraries. Each CDR3 protein is one row after TCRdb ran MiXCR on the 5' RACE reads. Of around 100,000 distinct CDR3 sequences listed, about 25% are singletons. The data are from a study of CD8 T cells in ankylosing spondylitis. Study conclusions and caveats: In ankylosing spondylitis patients, matched synovial fluid reportedly showed significant enrichment of disease-linked clones. Disease-linked clones were found to be CD8+ and relatively rare in peripheral blood. Made up of about eight highly homologous variants, a TCR beta motif appeared characteristic of ankylosing spondylitis blood.

The sequence derives from a male donor with ankylosing spondylitis. Sequencing was done on a sample of synovial fluid, either unsorted or a sorted T cell fraction (not recorded which). This chain uses TRBV5-1 with TRBJ1-2, with 7 bases that match TRBD1. CDR3 in amino acids: CASSRDSTNYGYTF. CDR3 in DNA: TGCGCCAGCAGCCGGGACAGTACGAACTATGGCTACACCTTC.